This T cell receptor beta chain came from a study of T cells in Graves' hyperthyroidism and ophthalmopathy. Findings of the study overall: Most expanded thyroid clonotypes above 0.001 recurred in blood.

TCR beta CDR3 sequences were amplified from RNA transcripts. Using the HTBI primer set, a first-round RT-PCR was run on the TCR CDR3. TCRdb itself ran the multiplex PCR reads through MiXCR, one entry per CDR3 protein. The data contain about 540,000 distinct CDR3 sequences, 35% to 55% of them singletons. For this clonotype: Antigen: not known.

Graves' hyperthyroidism was deemed stable absent ophthalmopathy progression within 18 months. Diagnosis of hyperthyroidism was new in patients aged 18 to 65, and its duration was under 2 months. Germline lookup yields CDR1 LNHNV and CDR2 YYDKDF (reference sequence). The CDR3 is 15 amino acids. Between the trimmed V and J ends, which lost 0 bases and 3 bases, there was a span of 12 bases. The source material was peripheral blood or thyroid tissue (not recorded which). The TCR was taken from a woman between 18 and 30 years old with Graves' hyperthyroidism. The J gene is TRBJ2-7, the V gene TRBV15, with D perhaps TRBD2 (5 bases). This chain's CDR3 is CATSRDLGGHYEQYF. The CDR3, as DNA: TGTGCCACCAGCAGAGATTTAGGCGGGCACTACGAGCAGTACTTC.